This T cell receptor beta chain was captured by sequencing in a study of control samples from healthy donors and cancer patients. Clones were sequenced by immunoSEQ multiplex PCR, and TCRdb holds only the in-frame ones, with some missing. This table has around 25,000 clones, about nine tenths appearing once. The CDR3 has 17 amino acids. V gave up 4 bases and J gave up 1 base; unmatched junction bases: 3. Germline lookup yields CDR1 SGHRS and CDR2 YFSETQ. This sequence was found in a man aged 50-59 years with lung cancer. The specimen sequenced was PBMCs. The chain links TRBV5-1 to TRBJ2-2; TRBD2 matches 14 bases. Here the CDR3 DNA reads TGCGCCAGCAGCCGCGGACTAGCGGGGGGGAACACCGGGGAGCTGTTTTTT. Encoded protein: CASSRGLAGGNTGELFF.